The table lists the clone carrying this T cell receptor beta chain with many counts. Its target is unknown. This entry belongs to a study of T cells after yellow fever vaccination. Study-wide points: Although the secondary response was weaker, it peaked faster, at day 5 versus 15.

By 5'RACE template switching, TCR cDNA was produced, with a universal primer site and UMIs added in the process. TCRdb analysed the 5' RACE reads with MiXCR anew, one entry per CDR3 protein. The sample shows about 210,000 distinct CDR3 sequences, approximately 3.2% of them seen only once. The length of the CDR3 is 13 residues. Per the germline V gene, CDR1 is DFQATT and CDR2 is SNEGSKA (reference sequence). Trimming removed 5 bases from V and 10 bases from J, with 15 bases in between. The sequenced sample was CD4+ T cells sorted from PBMCs, obtained 10 days after the yellow fever booster vaccination. J is TRBJ1-6 and V is TRBV20-1; no reliable D call. The TCR sequence derives from a man aged 18-30 years who received the YFV17D yellow fever vaccine. CDR3 in amino acids: CSAATWAVSPLHF. The CDR3 region has the DNA TGCAGTGCTGCTACCTGGGCGGTGTCACCCCTCCACTTT.